This TCR beta chain stems from a study of cytotoxic CD8 clonotypes in ibrutinib-treated CLL. General observations from the study: Baseline values of clonality outstripped age-matched healthy donors and followed circulating CD8+ T-cell counts. Whereas clonality rose at ibrutinib response, it declined toward baseline at progression. Stable or contracted on treatment, public clonotypes were also uncommon.

Assay: immunoSEQ multiplex PCR; the TCRdb copy retains only in-frame clones and omits some. Seen here are some 130,000 clones, about 76% observed once, and the top ten hold about 5%. To note about this clone: Its antigen is undetermined.

Germline loops: CDR1 PRHDT, CDR2 FYEKMQ (reference sequence). V dropped 5 bases and J dropped 6 bases, with 10 bases sitting between them. The CDR3 spans 12 residues. This receptor was identified in a human donor with chronic lymphocytic leukemia. The input for sequencing was PBMCs, taken after 24 months of ibrutinib treatment. The chain is built from TRBV13 and TRBJ1-1; maybe TRBD1 (6 bases). CDR3: CASSGGGAEAFF. The CDR3 nucleotides read TGTGCCAGCAGCGGTGGGGGCGCTGAAGCTTTCTTT.